Listed here are 8 T cell receptor beta chains from one sample, sequenced in a study of blood T cell repertoires in COVID-19. Profiling relied on immunoSEQ multiplex PCR, and the TCRdb table lists in-frame clones only, not all of them. The sample has tens of thousands of clones; around 80% are singletons. The source material was peripheral blood. The receptor source for this set is a man aged 45-65 years with active or convalescent COVID-19.

The CDR3 loop reads CASSSLGTGPAQEQYV. The CDR3 DNA reads as TGTGCCAGCAGTTCCCTTGGGACAGGGCCCGCACAAGAGCAGTACGTC. The rearrangement links TRBV28 to TRBJ2-7; TRBD1 agrees at 9 bases. Germline CDR1 and CDR2: MDHEN and SYDVKM. Germline trimming cut 4 bases from V and 7 bases from J; bases unmatched to any gene: 14. The CDR3 consists of 16 residues.

The gene calls are TRBV6-2 or TRBV6-3 and TRBJ2-5, with 9 nucleotides matching TRBD1. Looked up from germline, CDR1 is MNHEY and CDR2 is SVGEGT. J lost 5 bases, V lost 6 bases, and 19 bases had no gene match. This CDR3 comprises 18 residues. CDR3 residues: CASSPRTGAPIRGETQYF. The CDR3 DNA reads as TGTGCCAGCAGCCCCAGGACAGGGGCCCCAATTAGGGGGGAGACCCAGTACTTC.

The genes are TRBV5-1 and TRBJ2-1, with 7 nucleotides matching TRBD1. Germline values: CDR1 SGHRS, CDR2 YFSETQ. V shed 4 bases, J shed 3 bases, and the junction held 7 bases outside the gene matches. This CDR3 is built from 15 residues. CDR3 loop: CASSDDRVDYNEQFF. The CDR3, as DNA: TGCGCCAGCAGCGACGACAGGGTTGACTACAATGAGCAGTTCTTC. The complete variable domain, with remaining parts taken from reference TRBV5-1 and TRBJ2-1, reads KAGVTQTPRYLIKTRGQQVTLSCSPISGHRSVSWYQQTPGQGLQFLFEYFSETQRNKGNFPGRFSGRQFSNSRSEMNVSTLELGDSALYLCASSDDRVDYNEQFFGPGTRLTVL.

This chain links TRBV20-1 with TRBJ1-1, with TRBD1 matching 10 bases. The CDR3 spans 11 residues. V shed 5 bases and J 6 bases; nucleotides not matched to a gene: 0. Per germline, CDR1 DFQATT and CDR2 SNEGSKA (reference sequence). The CDR3 is CSAGQGAEAFF. In nucleotides, the CDR3 is TGCAGTGCTGGACAGGGGGCTGAAGCTTTCTTT.

This chain connects TRBV4-1 to TRBJ1-2, with TRBD1 identical over 9 bases. V shed 0 bases and J 4 bases; nucleotides not matched to a gene: 6. The CDR3 contains 16 residues. CDR1 is MGHRA, CDR2 YSYEKL, per germline. CDR3 loop: CASSQEGTGTSYGYTF. Here the CDR3 DNA reads TGCGCCAGCAGCCAAGAAGGGACAGGGACGAGCTATGGCTACACCTTC.

The chain is built from TRBV23-1 and TRBJ2-1; tentatively, D is TRBD1 (6 bases). TRBV23-1 is recorded as an ORF, its role being uncertain. The CDR3 covers 15 residues. V lost 4 bases and J 7 bases, leaving 17 bases between the germline ends. CDR3 sequence: CASSPTGTPWNEQFF. The CDR3 bases are TGCGCCAGCAGTCCAACCGGGACACCGTGGAATGAGCAGTTCTTC.

V and J are TRBV2 and TRBJ2-2, with 10 bases that match TRBD1. V shed 2 bases and J 4 bases; nucleotides not matched to a gene: 1. Germline CDR1 SNHLY, CDR2 FYNNEI. CDR3 length: 15 residues. The CDR3 is CASSERTGGTGELFF. CDR3 sequence (DNA): TGTGCCAGCAGTGAAAGGACAGGGGGCACCGGGGAGCTGTTTTTT.

This clone was detected a few times. This sequence joins TRBV10-1 and TRBJ2-1; 8 nucleotides align to TRBD1. The CDR3 consists of 14 residues. Germline-derived CDR1 and CDR2 are WNHNN and SYGVQD (reference sequence). V lost 2 bases and J lost 6; bases outside the gene matches: 3. CDR3 protein: CASSEGTGSNEQFF. The CDR3, as DNA: TGCGCCAGCAGTGAGGGGACAGGATCCAATGAGCAGTTCTTC.